This entry concerns a single T cell receptor (beta chain). Antigen specificity is unknown. Deletions cut 1 base from V and 5 bases from J, with 9 bases between. Germline CDR1 MDHEN, CDR2 SYDVKM. CDR3 size: 13 residues. This record belongs to a study of shared clonotypes between healthy human individuals. At the level of the study: The cohort had two women and a few men, ages 18 to 49.

Repertoires were generated with immunoSEQ multiplex PCR, while TCRdb's copy carries only in-frame clones and drops some. In the table there are some 650,000 clones, around 97% of which are singletons. General study points: Genetic and exposure-history diversity was limited by the small donor number. On the whole, naive subsets had larger estimated richness than memory subsets had. Generation probability values for non-shared clonotypes were lower than those for clonotypes shared by all four donors.

The sequence was obtained from a woman aged 30 to 39 in good health. Sequencing was performed on naive CD4+ T cells sorted from blood. Subset indicated: CD45RA+ positively selected. V gene TRBV28 combines with J gene TRBJ2-7, with unresolved D. CDR3 protein: CASSLYSRDEQYF. The DNA of the CDR3 is TGTGCCAGCAGTTTATACAGCCGGGACGAGCAGTACTTC.